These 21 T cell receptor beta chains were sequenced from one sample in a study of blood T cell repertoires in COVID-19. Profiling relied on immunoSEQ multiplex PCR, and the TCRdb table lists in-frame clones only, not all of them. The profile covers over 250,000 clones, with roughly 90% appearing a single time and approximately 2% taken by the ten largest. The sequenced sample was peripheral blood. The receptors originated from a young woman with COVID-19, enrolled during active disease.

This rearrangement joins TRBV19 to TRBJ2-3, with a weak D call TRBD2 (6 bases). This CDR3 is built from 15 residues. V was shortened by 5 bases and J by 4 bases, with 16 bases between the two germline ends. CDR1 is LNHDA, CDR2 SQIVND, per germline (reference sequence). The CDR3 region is CASSPKRSGSDTQYF. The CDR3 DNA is TGTGCCAGTAGTCCAAAGCGGAGCGGGTCAGATACGCAGTATTTT.

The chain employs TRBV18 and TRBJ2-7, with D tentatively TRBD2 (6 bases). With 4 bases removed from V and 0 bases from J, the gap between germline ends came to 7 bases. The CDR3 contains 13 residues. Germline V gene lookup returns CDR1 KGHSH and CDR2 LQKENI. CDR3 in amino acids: CASSRGTSYEQYF. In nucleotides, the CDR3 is TGTGCCAGCTCACGCGGGACCTCCTACGAGCAGTACTTC. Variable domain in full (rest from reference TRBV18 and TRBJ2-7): NAGVMQNPRHLVRRRGQEARLRCSPMKGHSHVYWYRQLPEEGLKFMVYLQKENIIDESGMPKERFSAEFPKEGPSILRIQQVVRGDSAAYFCASSRGTSYEQYFGPGTRLTVT.

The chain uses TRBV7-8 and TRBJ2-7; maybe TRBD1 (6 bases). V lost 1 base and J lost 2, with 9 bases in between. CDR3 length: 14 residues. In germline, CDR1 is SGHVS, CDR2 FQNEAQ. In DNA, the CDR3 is TGTGCCAGCAGCTTAGGAGCAGGGGCCTACGAGCAGTACTTC. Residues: CASSLGAGAYEQYF.

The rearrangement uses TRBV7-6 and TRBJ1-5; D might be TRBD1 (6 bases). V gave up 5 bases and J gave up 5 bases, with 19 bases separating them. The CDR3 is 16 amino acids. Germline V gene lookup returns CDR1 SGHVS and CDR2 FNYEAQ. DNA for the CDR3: TGTGCCAGCAGCCCTACGGCGGGGGGCCTCGATCAGCCCCAGCATTTT. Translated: CASSPTAGGLDQPQHF.

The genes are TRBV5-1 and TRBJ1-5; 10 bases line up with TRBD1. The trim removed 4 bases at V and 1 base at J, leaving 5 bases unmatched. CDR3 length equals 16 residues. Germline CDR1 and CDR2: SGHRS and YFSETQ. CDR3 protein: CASSIGTGESNQPQHF. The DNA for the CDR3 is TGCGCCAGCAGCATCGGGACAGGGGAGAGCAATCAGCCCCAGCATTTT.

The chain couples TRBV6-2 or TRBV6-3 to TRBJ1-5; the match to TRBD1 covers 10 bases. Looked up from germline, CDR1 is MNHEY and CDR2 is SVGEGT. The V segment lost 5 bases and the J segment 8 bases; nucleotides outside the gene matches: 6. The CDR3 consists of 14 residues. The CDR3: CASSQTGGREPQHF. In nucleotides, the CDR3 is TGTGCCAGCAGTCAGACAGGGGGCAGGGAGCCCCAGCATTTT.

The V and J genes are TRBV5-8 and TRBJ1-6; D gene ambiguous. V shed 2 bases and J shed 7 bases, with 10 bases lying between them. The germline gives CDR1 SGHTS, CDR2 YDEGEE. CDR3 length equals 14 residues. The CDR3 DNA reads TGTGCCAGCAGCTTAAGGTCAGGCAATTCACCCCTCCACTTT. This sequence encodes CASSLRSGNSPLHF.

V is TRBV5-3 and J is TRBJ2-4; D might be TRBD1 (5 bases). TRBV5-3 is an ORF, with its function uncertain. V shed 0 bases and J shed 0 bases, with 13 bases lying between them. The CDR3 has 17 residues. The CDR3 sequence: CARSLVWGRLAKNIQYF. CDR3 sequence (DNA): TGTGCCAGAAGCTTGGTTTGGGGCAGATTAGCCAAAAACATTCAGTACTTC.

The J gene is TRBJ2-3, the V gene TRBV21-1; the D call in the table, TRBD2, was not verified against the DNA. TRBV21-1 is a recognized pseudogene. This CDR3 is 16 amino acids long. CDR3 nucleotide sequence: TGTGCCAGCAGCAAAAGATTCGTCTATCAACCAGATACGCAGTATTTT. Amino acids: CASSKRFVYQPDTQYF.

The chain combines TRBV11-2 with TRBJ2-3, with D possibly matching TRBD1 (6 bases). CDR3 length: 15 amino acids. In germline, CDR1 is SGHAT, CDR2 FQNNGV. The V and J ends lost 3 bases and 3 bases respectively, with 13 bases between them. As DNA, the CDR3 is TGTGCCAGCAGCTTTGGTACAGGGCGGACAGATACGCAGTATTTT. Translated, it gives CASSFGTGRTDTQYF.

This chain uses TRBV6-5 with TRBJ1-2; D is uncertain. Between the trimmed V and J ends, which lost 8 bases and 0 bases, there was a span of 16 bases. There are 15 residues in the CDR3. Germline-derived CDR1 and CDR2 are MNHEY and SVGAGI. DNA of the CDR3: TGTGCCAGCCAGGTCTTTGAGTTTACTAACTATGGCTACACCTTC. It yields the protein CASQVFEFTNYGYTF.

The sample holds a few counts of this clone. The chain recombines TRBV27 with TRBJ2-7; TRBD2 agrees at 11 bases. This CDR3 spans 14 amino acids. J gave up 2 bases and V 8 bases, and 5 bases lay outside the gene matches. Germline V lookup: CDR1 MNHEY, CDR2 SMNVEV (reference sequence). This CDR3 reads CASAIAGGPYEQYF. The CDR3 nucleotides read TGTGCCAGCGCCATAGCGGGAGGGCCCTACGAGCAGTACTTC.

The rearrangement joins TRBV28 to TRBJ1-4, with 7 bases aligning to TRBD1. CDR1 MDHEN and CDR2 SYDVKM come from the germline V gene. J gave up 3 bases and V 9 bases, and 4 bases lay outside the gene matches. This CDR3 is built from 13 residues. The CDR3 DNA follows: TGTGCCAGTGGACAGGTGGCTAATGAAAAACTGTTTTTT. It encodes CASGQVANEKLFF.

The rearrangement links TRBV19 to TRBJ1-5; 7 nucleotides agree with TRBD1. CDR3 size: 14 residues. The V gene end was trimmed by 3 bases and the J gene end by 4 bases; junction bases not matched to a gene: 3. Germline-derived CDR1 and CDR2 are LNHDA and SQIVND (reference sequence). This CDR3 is CASSIGTENQPQHF. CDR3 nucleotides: TGTGCCAGTAGTATTGGGACAGAGAATCAGCCCCAGCATTTT.

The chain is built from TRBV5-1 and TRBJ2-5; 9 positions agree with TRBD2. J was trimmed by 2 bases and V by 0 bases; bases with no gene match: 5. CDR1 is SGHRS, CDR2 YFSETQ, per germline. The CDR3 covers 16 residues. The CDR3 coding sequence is TGCGCCAGCAGCTTGGGGGCTAGCGGGGAACAAGAGACCCAGTACTTC. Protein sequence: CASSLGASGEQETQYF. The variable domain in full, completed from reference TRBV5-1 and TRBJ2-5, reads KAGVTQTPRYLIKTRGQQVTLSCSPISGHRSVSWYQQTPGQGLQFLFEYFSETQRNKGNFPGRFSGRQFSNSRSEMNVSTLELGDSALYLCASSLGASGEQETQYFGPGTRLLVL.

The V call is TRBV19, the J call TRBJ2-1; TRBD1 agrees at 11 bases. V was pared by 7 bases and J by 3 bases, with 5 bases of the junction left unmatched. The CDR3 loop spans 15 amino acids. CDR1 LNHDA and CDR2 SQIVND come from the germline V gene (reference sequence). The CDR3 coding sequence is TGTGCCAGTACCCCCGGGACAGGGGGCTACAATGAGCAGTTCTTC. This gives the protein CASTPGTGGYNEQFF.

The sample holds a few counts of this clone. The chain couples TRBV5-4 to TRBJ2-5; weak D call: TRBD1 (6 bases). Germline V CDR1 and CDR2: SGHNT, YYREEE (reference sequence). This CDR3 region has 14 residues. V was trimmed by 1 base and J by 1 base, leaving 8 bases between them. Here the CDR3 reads CASSLTQGQETQYF. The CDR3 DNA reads TGTGCCAGCAGCTTGACACAGGGCCAAGAGACCCAGTACTTC.

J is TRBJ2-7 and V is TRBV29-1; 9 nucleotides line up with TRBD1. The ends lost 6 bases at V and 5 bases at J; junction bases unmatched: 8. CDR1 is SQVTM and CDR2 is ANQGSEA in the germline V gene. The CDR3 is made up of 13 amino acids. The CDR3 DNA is TGCAGCGTCAACACAGGGGGCGCGGACGAGCAGTACTTC. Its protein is CSVNTGGADEQYF.

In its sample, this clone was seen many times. For the CDR3, the DNA is TGTGCCAGCAGCTTACCCAGGGTAACGAACGAAAAACTGTTTTTT. Its protein is CASSLPRVTNEKLFF. The rearrangement uses TRBV11-2 and TRBJ1-4, with D perhaps matching TRBD1 (5 bases). Looked up from germline, CDR1 is SGHAT and CDR2 is FQNNGV. V lost 2 bases to trimming and J lost 8 bases, with 15 bases between them. There are 15 residues in the CDR3.

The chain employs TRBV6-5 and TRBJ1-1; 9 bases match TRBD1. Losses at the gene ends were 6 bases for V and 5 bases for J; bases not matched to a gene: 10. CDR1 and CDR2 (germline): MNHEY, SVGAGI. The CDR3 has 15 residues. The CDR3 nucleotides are TGTGCCAGCAGGTTAGCCGGGACAGGGTGGACTGAAGCTTTCTTT. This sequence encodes CASRLAGTGWTEAFF.

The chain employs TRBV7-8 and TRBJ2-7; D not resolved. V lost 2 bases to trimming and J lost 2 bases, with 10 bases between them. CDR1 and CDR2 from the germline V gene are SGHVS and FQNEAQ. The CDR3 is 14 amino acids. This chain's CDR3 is CASSLFLDPYEQYF. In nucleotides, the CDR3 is TGTGCCAGCAGCTTATTCCTAGACCCCTACGAGCAGTACTTC.